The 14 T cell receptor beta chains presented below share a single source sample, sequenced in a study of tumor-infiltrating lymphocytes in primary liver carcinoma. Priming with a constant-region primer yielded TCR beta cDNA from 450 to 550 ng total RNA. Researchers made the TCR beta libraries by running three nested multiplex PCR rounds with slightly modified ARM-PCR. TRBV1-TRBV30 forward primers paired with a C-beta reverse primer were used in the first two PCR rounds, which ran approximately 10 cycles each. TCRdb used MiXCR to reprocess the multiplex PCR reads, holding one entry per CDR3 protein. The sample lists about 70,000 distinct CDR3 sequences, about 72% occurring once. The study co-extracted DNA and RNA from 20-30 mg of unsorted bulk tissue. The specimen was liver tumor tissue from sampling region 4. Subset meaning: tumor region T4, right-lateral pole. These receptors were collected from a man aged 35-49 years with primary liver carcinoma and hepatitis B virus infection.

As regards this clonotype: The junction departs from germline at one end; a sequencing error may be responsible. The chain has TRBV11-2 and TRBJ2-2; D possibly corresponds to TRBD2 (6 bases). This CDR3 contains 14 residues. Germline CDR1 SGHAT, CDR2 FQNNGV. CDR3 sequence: CANSSFTSIGELFF. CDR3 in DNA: TGTGCCAACAGCTCCTTTACTAGCATTGGGGAGCTGTTTTTT.

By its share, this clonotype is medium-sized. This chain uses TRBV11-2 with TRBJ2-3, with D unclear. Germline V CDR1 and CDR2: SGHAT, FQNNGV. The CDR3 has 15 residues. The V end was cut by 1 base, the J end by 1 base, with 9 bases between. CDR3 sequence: CASSLGVPGTDTQYF. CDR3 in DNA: TGTGCCAGCAGCTTAGGAGTCCCGGGCACAGATACGCAGTATTTT.

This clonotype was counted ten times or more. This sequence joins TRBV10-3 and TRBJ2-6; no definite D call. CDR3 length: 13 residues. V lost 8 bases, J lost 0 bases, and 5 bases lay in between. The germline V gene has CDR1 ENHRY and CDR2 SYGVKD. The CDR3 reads CAIGVSGANVLTF. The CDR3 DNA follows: TGTGCCATCGGGGTCTCTGGGGCCAACGTCCTGACTTTC.

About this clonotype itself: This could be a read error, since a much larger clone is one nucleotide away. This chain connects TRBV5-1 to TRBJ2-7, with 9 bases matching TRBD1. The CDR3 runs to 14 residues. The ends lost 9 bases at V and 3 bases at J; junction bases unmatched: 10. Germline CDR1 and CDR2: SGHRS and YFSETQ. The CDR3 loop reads CAIRTGTGFYEQYF. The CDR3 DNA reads TGCGCCATCAGAACCGGGACAGGGTTCTACGAGCAGTACTTC.

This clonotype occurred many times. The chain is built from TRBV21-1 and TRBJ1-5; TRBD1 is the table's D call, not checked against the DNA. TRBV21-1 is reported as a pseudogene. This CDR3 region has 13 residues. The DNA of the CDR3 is TGTGCCAGCAGCATTCCCGGGGATCAGCCCCAGCATTTT. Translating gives CASSIPGDQPQHF.

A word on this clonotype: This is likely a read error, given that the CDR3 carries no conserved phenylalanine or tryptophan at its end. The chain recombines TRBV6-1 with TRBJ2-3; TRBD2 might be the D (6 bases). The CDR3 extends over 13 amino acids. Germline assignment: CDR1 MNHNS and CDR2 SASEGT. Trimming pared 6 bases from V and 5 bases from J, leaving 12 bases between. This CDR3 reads CASRGQEGDTQYL. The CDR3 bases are TGTGCCAGCAGGGGCCAGGAGGGAGATACGCAGTATCTT.

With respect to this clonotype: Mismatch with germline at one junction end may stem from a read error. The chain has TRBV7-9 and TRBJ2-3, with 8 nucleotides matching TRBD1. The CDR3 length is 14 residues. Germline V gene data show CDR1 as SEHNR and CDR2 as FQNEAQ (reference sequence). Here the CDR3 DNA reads TGTGCCGGCAGCCAATCACAGGGGGCAGATACGCAGTATTTT. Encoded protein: CAGSQSQGADTQYF.

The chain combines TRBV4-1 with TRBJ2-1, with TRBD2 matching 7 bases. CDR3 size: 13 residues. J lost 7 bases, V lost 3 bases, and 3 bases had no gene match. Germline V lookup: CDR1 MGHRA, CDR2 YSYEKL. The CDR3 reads CASSHGRDNEQFF. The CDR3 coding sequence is TGCGCCAGCAGCCATGGGAGGGATAATGAGCAGTTCTTC.

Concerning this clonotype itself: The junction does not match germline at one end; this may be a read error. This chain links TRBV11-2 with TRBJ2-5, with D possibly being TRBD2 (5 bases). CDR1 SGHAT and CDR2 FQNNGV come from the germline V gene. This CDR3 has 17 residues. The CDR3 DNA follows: TGTGCCGGCAGCTTAGTCAGTGGGAGCAATCGGCAAGAGACCCAGTACTTC. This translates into CAGSLVSGSNRQETQYF.

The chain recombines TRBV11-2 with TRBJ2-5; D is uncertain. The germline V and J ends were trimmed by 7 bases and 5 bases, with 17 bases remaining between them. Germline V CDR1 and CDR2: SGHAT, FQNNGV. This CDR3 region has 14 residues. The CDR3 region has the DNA TGTGCCAGCAACCCCGACATCGGTGAGGAGACCCAGTACTTC. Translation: CASNPDIGEETQYF.

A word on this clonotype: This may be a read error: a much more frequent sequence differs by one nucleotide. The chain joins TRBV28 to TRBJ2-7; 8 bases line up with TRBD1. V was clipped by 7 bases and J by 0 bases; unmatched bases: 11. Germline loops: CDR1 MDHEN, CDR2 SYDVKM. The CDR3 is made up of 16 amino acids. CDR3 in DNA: TGTGCCAGCACCTCAACCCGAACAGGGGGCTCCTACGAGCAGTACTTC. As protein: CASTSTRTGGSYEQYF.

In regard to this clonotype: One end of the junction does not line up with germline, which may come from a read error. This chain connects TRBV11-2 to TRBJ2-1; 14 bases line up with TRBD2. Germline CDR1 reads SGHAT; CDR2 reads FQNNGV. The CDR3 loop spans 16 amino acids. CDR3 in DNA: TGCGCCAGCAGCTACTCTTCGACTAGCGGGAGGGGAGGCTGGTTATTC. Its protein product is CASSYSSTSGRGGWLF.

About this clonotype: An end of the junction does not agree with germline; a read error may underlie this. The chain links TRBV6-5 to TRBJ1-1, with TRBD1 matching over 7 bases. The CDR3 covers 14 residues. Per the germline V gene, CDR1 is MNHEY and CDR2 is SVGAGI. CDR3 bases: TGTGCCAGCAGCTTAAACAGGGGCAGCACTGAAGATTTCTTT. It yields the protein CASSLNRGSTEDFF.

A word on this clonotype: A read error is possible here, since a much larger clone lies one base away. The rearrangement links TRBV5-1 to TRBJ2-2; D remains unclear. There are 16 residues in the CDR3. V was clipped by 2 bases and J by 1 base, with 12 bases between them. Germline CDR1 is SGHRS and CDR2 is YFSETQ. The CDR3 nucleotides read TGCGCCAGCAGCTTTTTGGTCGGCGGGAACACCGGGGAGCTGTTTTTT. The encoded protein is CASSFLVGGNTGELFF.